The text below deals with one T cell receptor (beta chain). Its specificity is unknown. TCRdb's table, derived via immunoSEQ multiplex PCR, lists solely in-frame clones and lacks some. The repertoire consists of roughly 14,000 clones, with around 83% occurring once and the leading ten covering about 0.87%. Germline CDR1 reads MDHEN; CDR2 reads SYDVKM. The CDR3 totals 15 residues. Trimming left V 5 bases short and J 0 bases short, with 11 bases between. Indicated time point: newly diagnosed, previously untreated cHL patient sample. Purification of CD4+ T cells from thawed PBMCs was achieved by magnetic negative selection. This record belongs to a study of PD-1 blockade in classical Hodgkin lymphoma. Overall study results and limits: Diminished baseline TCR diversity has been reported in newly diagnosed patients relative to healthy donors.

The clonotype originates from a human donor with classical Hodgkin lymphoma. The sequenced sample was CD4+ T cells from blood. The rearrangement uses TRBV28 and TRBJ2-1; D may match TRBD1 or TRBD2 (5 bases each). CDR3 in amino acids: CASSRRDASYNEQFF. CDR3 in DNA: TGTGCCAGCAGTCGCCGGGACGCCTCCTACAATGAGCAGTTCTTC. Complete variable domain (other parts from reference TRBV28 and TRBJ2-1): DVKVTQSSRYLVKRTGEKVFLECVQDMDHENMFWYRQDPGLGLRLIYFSYDVKMKEKGDIPEGYSVSREKKERFSLILESASTNQTSMYLCASSRRDASYNEQFFGPGTRLTVL.